Following are 9 T cell receptor beta chains from one sample sequenced in a study of cytomegalovirus exposure and HLA in healthy donors. Researchers ran the PCR with 60 Vbeta and 13 Jbeta primers. Libraries were prepared by immunoSEQ multiplex PCR; TCRdb keeps only in-frame clonotypes and omits some of them. The sample shows 150,000 to 180,000 clones, approximately 80% of them seen only once. Input material: PBMCs. These receptors came from a man between 25 and 39 years old in good health and CMV-seropositive.

This chain connects TRBV5-1 to TRBJ1-1; 10 nucleotides agree with TRBD1. In germline, CDR1 is SGHRS, CDR2 YFSETQ. CDR3 length: 21 residues. V lost 1 base and J lost 3; bases outside the gene matches: 21. The CDR3 DNA reads TGCGCCAGCAGCTTGACGGCTTCGAGCGGGACAGGGGCCCCGGGGGACACTGAAGCTTTCTTT. Translated, it gives CASSLTASSGTGAPGDTEAFF.

V usage is TRBV2 and J usage is TRBJ2-1, with TRBD1 matching 11 bases. The germline CDR1 and CDR2 sequences are SNHLY and FYNNEI. This CDR3 has 15 residues. V gave up 6 bases and J gave up 6 bases; unmatched junction bases: 7. This CDR3 reads CASSPAGTGGNEQFF. In DNA form, the CDR3 reads TGTGCCAGCAGCCCGGCCGGGACAGGGGGCAATGAGCAGTTCTTC.

A few counts support this clone. The chain combines TRBV25-1 with TRBJ1-2, with 9 bases lining up with TRBD1. The CDR3 extends over 15 amino acids. CDR1 and CDR2 from the germline V gene are MGHDK and SYGVNS. With V trimmed by 4 bases and J by 2 bases, 5 bases remained unmatched. The CDR3 sequence: CASSALGTGNYGYTF. CDR3 bases: TGTGCCAGCAGTGCCCTCGGGACAGGGAACTATGGCTACACCTTC.

The rearrangement joins TRBV2 to TRBJ1-5; 10 bases are a match to TRBD1. This CDR3 has 15 residues. Looked up from germline, CDR1 is SNHLY and CDR2 is FYNNEI. Unmatched junction bases numbered 8, after V lost 6 bases and J lost 6 bases. The CDR3 here is CASREGQGNSQPQHF. CDR3 sequence (DNA): TGTGCCAGCAGGGAGGGACAGGGGAATTCTCAGCCCCAGCATTTT.

The chain recombines TRBV5-1 with TRBJ2-3; D possibly corresponds to TRBD1 (6 bases). Germline CDR1 and CDR2: SGHRS and YFSETQ. CDR3 length: 15 residues. Between the trimmed V and J ends, which lost 4 bases and 0 bases, there was a span of 12 bases. The CDR3 DNA follows: TGCGCCAGCAGCATTGGAGACAGGAGCACAGATACGCAGTATTTT. Its translation: CASSIGDRSTDTQYF. Looking up the rest from reference TRBV5-1 and TRBJ2-3 gives the full variable domain: KAGVTQTPRYLIKTRGQQVTLSCSPISGHRSVSWYQQTPGQGLQFLFEYFSETQRNKGNFPGRFSGRQFSNSRSEMNVSTLELGDSALYLCASSIGDRSTDTQYFGPGTRLTVL.

The V gene is TRBV7-3, the J gene TRBJ2-7; 11 bases are shared with TRBD2. The CDR3 is 15 residues long. Germline CDR1 reads SGHTA; CDR2 reads FQGTGA. Unmatched junction bases numbered 3, after V lost 5 bases and J lost 0 bases. CDR3 bases: TGTGCCAGCAGCCATAGCGGGGGGGGCTCCTACGAGCAGTACTTC. Translation gives CASSHSGGGSYEQYF.

The chain recombines TRBV5-1 with TRBJ1-1; D is unresolved. The CDR3 length is 16 residues. Germline lookup yields CDR1 SGHRS and CDR2 YFSETQ. V was clipped by 2 bases and J by 0 bases, with 14 bases between them. As DNA, the CDR3 is TGCGCCAGCAGCTTCAAACAGTTCACCATGAACACTGAAGCTTTCTTT. This encodes CASSFKQFTMNTEAFF.

This clone was observed once. V and J are TRBV6-5 and TRBJ1-5; 9 bases match TRBD1. From germline, CDR1 is MNHEY and CDR2 SVGAGI. The CDR3 loop spans 14 amino acids. Trimming took 4 bases from V and 6 from J; bases not matched to a gene: 4. CDR3 sequence (DNA): TGTGCCAGCAGTTCCGGGACAGGGAGTCAGCCCCAGCATTTT. Protein sequence: CASSSGTGSQPQHF.

The V call is TRBV6-5, the J call TRBJ1-1; D perhaps matches TRBD1 (5 bases). Germline CDR1 is MNHEY and CDR2 is SVGAGI. This CDR3 region has 14 residues. Trimming removed 8 bases from V and 0 bases from J, with 13 bases in between. The CDR3 region has the DNA TGTGCCAGCGCGCACTCAGGGATGAACACTGAAGCTTTCTTT. This translates into CASAHSGMNTEAFF.